This TCR beta chain originates from a study of blood T cell repertoires in COVID-19. Study background: COVID-19 samples from acute and convalescent phases originated in the United States, Italy and Spain. T cells, B-cell-depleted T cells, or PBMCs provided the cDNA or gDNA that served as material.

In the original workflow: For nucleated cells, counts were estimated from reference gene primer amplification. Profiling relied on immunoSEQ multiplex PCR, and the TCRdb table lists in-frame clones only, not all of them. For V, J and clone size, that table is used; D and trimming come from the DNA. Among some 430,000 clones listed, about nine tenths were seen once. The CDR3 loop spans 16 amino acids. Sequencing was done on a sample of PBMCs or T cells enriched from blood (not recorded which). The receptor comes from a man aged 18 to 29 who had recovered from COVID-19. The rearrangement joins TRBV21-1 to TRBJ1-5. TRBV21-1 is listed as a pseudogene. CDR3 protein: CASSKYEDYSNQPQHF. CDR3 nucleotides: TGTGCCAGCAGCAAATATGAGGATTATAGCAATCAGCCCCAGCATTTT.